This TCR beta chain was found in a study of blood T cell repertoires in COVID-19. V lost 6 bases and J lost 2; bases outside the gene matches: 11. The CDR3 has 16 residues. Germline lookup yields CDR1 MNHNY and CDR2 SVGAGI (reference sequence). Sequencing was performed with immunoSEQ multiplex PCR; in TCRdb, only in-frame clones are kept and a portion is missing. The table records more than 250,000 clones, roughly 84% of them present only once. The sequence was obtained from a man in his forties or fifties with active or convalescent COVID-19. V and J are TRBV6-6 and TRBJ2-7, with 9 bases identical to TRBD2. Sequencing was done on a sample of peripheral blood. The CDR3 DNA is TGTGCCAGCAGCCACCCCCTAAGCGGGAGGCCCTACGAGCAGTACTTC. Translation: CASSHPLSGRPYEQYF.